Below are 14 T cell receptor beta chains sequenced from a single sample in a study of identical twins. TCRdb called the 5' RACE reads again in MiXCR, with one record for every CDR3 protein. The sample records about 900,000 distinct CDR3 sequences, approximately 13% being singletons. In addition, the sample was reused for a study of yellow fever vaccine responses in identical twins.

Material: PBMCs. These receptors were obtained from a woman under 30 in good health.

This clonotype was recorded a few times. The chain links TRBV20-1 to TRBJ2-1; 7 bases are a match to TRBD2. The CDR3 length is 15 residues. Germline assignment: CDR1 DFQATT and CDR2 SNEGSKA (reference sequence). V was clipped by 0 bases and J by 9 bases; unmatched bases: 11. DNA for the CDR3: TGCAGTGCTAGAGATGGCAGACTAGCTAACGGTGAGCAGTTCTTC. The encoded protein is CSARDGRLANGEQFF.

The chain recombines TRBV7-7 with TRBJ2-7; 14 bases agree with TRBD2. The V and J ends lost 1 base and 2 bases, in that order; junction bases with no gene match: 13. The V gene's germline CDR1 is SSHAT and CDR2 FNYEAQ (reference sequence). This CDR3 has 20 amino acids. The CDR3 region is CASSLVDGTSGRTTPYEQYF. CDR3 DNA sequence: TGTGCCAGCAGCTTAGTGGATGGGACTAGCGGGAGAACCACCCCCTACGAGCAGTACTTC. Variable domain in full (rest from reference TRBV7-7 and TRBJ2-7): GAGVSQSPRYKVTKRGQDVTLRCDPISSHATLYWYQQALGQGPEFLTYFNYEAQPDKSGLPSDRFSAERPEGSISTLTIQRTEQRDSAMYRCASSLVDGTSGRTTPYEQYFGPGTRLTVT.

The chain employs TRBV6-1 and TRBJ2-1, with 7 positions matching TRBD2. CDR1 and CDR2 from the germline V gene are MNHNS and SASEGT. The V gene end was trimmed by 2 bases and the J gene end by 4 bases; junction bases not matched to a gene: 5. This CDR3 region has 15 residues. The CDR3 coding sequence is TGTGCCAGCAGTGAATGGGGCGGGAGTTACAATGAGCAGTTCTTC. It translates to CASSEWGGSYNEQFF.

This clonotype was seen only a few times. CDR3 bases: TGTGCCAGCAGCCCCCGGACAGCTCTCTACGAGCAGTACTTC. It is translated as CASSPRTALYEQYF. This chain uses TRBV7-9 with TRBJ2-7, with D possibly being TRBD1 (6 bases). CDR3 length: 14 amino acids. Trimming took 5 bases from V and 3 from J, leaving 14 bases between them. Germline V gene data show CDR1 as SEHNR and CDR2 as FQNEAQ (reference sequence). The full variable domain, in which reference TRBV7-9 and TRBJ2-7 provide the parts outside the CDR3, is DTGVSQNPRHKITKRGQNVTFRCDPISEHNRLYWYRQTLGQGPEFLTYFQNEAQLEKSRLLSDRFSAERPKGSFSTLEIQRTEQGDSAMYLCASSPRTALYEQYFGPGTRLTVT.

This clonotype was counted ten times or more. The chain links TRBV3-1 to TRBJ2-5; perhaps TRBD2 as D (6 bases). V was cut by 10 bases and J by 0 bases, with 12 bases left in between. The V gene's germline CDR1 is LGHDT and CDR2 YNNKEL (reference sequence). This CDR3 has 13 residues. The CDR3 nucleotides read TGTGCCACCCAGGACTACAACCAAGAGACCCAGTACTTC. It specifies CATQDYNQETQYF.

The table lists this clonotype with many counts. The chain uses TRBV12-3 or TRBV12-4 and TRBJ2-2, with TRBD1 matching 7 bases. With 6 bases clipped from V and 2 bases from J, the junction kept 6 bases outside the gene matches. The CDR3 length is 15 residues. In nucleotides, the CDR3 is TGTGCCAGCAGGCCGGGACAGCCCAACACCGGGGAGCTGTTTTTT. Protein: CASRPGQPNTGELFF.

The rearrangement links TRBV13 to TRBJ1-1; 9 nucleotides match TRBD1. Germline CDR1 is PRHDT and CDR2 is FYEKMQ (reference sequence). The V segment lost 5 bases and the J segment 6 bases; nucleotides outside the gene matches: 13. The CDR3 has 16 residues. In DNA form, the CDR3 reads TGTGCCAGCAGCATGGACAGGGGAGAAAGTGTTGCTGAAGCTTTCTTT. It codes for CASSMDRGESVAEAFF.

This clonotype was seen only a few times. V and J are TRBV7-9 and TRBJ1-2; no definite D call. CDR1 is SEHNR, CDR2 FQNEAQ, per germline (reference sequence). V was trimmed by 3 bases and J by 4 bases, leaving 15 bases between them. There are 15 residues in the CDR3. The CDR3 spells CASSLSVADLYGYTF. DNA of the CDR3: TGTGCCAGCAGCTTGAGTGTTGCAGACCTCTATGGCTACACCTTC.

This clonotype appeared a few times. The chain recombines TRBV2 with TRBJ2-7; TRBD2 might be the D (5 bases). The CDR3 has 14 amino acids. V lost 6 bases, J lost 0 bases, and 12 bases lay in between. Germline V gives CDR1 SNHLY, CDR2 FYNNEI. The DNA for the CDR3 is TGTGCCAGCAGAGAGCGGCCTCCCTCCTACGAGCAGTACTTC. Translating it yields CASRERPPSYEQYF.

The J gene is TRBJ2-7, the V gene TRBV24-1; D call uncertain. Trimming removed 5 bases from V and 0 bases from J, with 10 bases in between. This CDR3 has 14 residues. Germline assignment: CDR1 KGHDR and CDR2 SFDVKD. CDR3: CATSVGGSSYEQYF. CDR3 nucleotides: TGTGCCACCAGTGTAGGCGGCAGCTCCTACGAGCAGTACTTC.

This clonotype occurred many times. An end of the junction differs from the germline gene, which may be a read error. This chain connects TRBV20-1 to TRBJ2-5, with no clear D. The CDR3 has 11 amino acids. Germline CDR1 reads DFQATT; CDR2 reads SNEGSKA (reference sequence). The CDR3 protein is CSARHQETQYF. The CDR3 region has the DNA TGCAGTGCTAGGCACCAGGAGACCCAGTACTTC.

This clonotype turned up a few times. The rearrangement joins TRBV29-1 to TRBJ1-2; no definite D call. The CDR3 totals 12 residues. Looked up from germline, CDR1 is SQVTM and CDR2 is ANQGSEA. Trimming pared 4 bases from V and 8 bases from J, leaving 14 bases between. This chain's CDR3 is CSVGGGVEGYTF. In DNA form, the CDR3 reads TGCAGCGTTGGAGGCGGAGTGGAGGGCTACACCTTC.

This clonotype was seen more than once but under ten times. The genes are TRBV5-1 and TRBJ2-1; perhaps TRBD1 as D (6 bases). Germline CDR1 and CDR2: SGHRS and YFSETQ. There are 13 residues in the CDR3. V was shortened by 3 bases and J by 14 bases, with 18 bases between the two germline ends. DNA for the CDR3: TGCGCCAGCAGCTATCCCGGGACACCGGAGGAGTTCTTC. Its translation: CASSYPGTPEEFF.

The CDR3 region is CASTTTWLAGVRLQETQYF. In DNA, the CDR3 is TGTGCCAGCACCACGACATGGCTAGCGGGAGTCAGACTACAAGAGACCCAGTACTTC. The V gene is TRBV6-1, the J gene TRBJ2-5; 10 nucleotides agree with TRBD2. The germline V gene has CDR1 MNHNS and CDR2 SASEGT. The CDR3 runs 19 residues. V was clipped by 7 bases and J by 2 bases; unmatched bases: 19.